This T cell receptor (beta chain) was recorded in a study of CD8+ T cells in alopecia areata. Findings and caveats of the study: The study found higher clonality in lesional than normal scalp, especially in alopecia totalis/universalis.

The ends were cut back, 7 bases at V and 8 bases at J, with 29 bases in the middle. From germline, CDR1 is SGHVS and CDR2 FQNEAQ. The CDR3 loop spans 17 amino acids. Treatment defined: oral pan-JAK inhibitor, 5-10 mg twice daily. Reverse transcribed after extraction, RNA yielded cDNA as the sequencing template. TCRdb keeps only in-frame clones here, not all; method: immunoSEQ multiplex PCR. The sample consists of 95,000 to 110,000 clones, around 83% of them appearing once. Notes on this clone: Its target is unknown.

The receptor was isolated from a human donor with alopecia areata. Here the sequenced sample was CD8+ T cells sorted from blood, taken at week 24, from a patient treated with tofacitinib. The chain employs TRBV7-8 and TRBJ1-2; no clear D gene. The CDR3 loop is CASTHHPTPRRKEGYTF. CDR3 DNA sequence: TGTGCCAGCACCCATCACCCTACTCCGAGAAGAAAAGAGGGCTACACCTTC. Supplemented by reference TRBV7-8 and TRBJ1-2, the full variable domain reads GAGVSQSPRYKVAKRGQDVALRCDPISGHVSLFWYQQALGQGPEFLTYFQNEAQLDKSGLPSDRFFAERPEGSVSTLKIQRTQQEDSAVYLCASTHHPTPRRKEGYTFGSGTRLTVV.